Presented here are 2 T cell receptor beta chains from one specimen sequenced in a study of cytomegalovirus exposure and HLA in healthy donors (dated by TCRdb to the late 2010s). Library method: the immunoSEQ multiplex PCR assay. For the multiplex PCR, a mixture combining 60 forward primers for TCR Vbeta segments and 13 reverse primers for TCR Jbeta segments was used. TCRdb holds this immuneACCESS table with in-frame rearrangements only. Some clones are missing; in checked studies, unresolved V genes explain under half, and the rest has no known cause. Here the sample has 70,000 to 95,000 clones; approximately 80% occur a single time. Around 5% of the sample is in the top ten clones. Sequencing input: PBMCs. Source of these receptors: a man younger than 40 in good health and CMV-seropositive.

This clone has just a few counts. The chain's CDR3 is CASSDRGPVDTQYF. The CDR3 DNA reads TGTGCCAGTTCTGACAGGGGCCCCGTAGATACGCAGTATTTT. The J gene is TRBJ2-3, the V gene TRBV19, with 8 bases fitting TRBD1. V gave up 8 bases and J gave up 5 bases; unmatched junction bases: 9. Per the germline V gene, CDR1 is LNHDA and CDR2 is SQIVND (reference sequence). This CDR3 is built from 14 residues.

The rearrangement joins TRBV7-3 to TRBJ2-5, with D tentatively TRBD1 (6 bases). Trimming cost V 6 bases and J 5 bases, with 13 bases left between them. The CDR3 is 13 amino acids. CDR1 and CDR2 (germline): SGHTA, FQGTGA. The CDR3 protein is CASSYGQWETQYF. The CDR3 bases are TGTGCCAGCAGTTACGGACAGTGGGAGACCCAGTACTTC.